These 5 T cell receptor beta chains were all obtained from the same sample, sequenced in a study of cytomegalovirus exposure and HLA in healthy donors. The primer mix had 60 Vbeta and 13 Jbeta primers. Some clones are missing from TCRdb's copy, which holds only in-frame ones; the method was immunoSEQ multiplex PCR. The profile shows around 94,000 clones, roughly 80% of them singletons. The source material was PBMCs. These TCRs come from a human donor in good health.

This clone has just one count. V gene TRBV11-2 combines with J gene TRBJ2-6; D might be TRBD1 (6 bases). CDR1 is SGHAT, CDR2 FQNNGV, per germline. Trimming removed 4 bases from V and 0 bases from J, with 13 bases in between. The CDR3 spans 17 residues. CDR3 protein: CASSSGGGYSGANVLTF. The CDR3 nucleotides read TGTGCCAGCAGCTCAGGTGGGGGCTACTCTGGGGCCAACGTCCTGACTTTC.

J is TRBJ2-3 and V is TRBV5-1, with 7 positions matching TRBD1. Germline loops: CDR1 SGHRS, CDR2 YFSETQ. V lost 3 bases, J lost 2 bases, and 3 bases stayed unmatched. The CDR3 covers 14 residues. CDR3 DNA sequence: TGCGCCAGCAGCTCGGGACAGTTCACAGATACGCAGTATTTT. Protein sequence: CASSSGQFTDTQYF. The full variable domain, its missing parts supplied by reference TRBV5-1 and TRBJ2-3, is KAGVTQTPRYLIKTRGQQVTLSCSPISGHRSVSWYQQTPGQGLQFLFEYFSETQRNKGNFPGRFSGRQFSNSRSEMNVSTLELGDSALYLCASSSGQFTDTQYFGPGTRLTVL.

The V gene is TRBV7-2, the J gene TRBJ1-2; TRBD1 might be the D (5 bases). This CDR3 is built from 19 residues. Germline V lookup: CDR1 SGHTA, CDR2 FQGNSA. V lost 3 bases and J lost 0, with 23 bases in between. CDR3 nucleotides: TGTGCCAGCAGCTTCGGGGTTGGCGGGGGAGCGGGATCTAACTATGGCTACACCTTC. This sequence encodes CASSFGVGGGAGSNYGYTF. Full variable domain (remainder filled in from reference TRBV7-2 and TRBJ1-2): GAGVSQSPSNKVTEKGKDVELRCDPISGHTALYWYRQSLGQGLEFLIYFQGNSAPDKSGLPSDRFSAERTGGSVSTLTIQRTQQEDSAVYLCASSFGVGGGAGSNYGYTFGSGTRLTVV.

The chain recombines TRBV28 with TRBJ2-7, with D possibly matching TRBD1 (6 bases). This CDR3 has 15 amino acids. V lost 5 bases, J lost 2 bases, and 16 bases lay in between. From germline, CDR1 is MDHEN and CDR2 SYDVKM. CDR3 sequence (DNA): TGTGCCAGCAGTCAGGTGGGGGCACCGACCTACGAGCAGTACTTC. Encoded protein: CASSQVGAPTYEQYF.

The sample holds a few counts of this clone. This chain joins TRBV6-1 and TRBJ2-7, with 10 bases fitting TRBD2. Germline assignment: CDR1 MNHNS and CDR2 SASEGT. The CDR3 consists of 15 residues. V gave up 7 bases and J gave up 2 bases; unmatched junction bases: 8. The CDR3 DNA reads TGTGCCAGCACTTCACAAGCGGGAGGGCCCTACGAGCAGTACTTC. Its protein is CASTSQAGGPYEQYF.